What follows is one TCR beta chain and its context. The antigen it recognizes is unknown. No base-level quality is on record; no much larger clone is a single base apart. The data derive from a study of a mutant IDH1 vaccine in newly diagnosed glioma (dated by TCRdb to about 2021). Turning to the overall study: Eight vaccinations were administered to patients in weeks 1, 3, 5, 7, 11, 15, 19 and 23, corresponding to visits V03 through V10. The roughly 32 treated patients were approximately 62% male and around 38% female, with a mean age of approximately 38 years. Prior to enrollment, standard therapy consisting of radiotherapy alone, temozolomide alone, or radiochemotherapy with temozolomide had been administered to patients, with the combination being received by most patients. Vaccination started 4-6 weeks after radiotherapy alone, or was given together with temozolomide cycles in the groups whose treatment included chemotherapy. Longitudinal TCRB deep sequencing was performed for some 25 treated patients wherever samples were available for exploratory analyses. Peripheral blood was drawn at six visits: V03 (baseline), V05, V07, V10, V12 and V13. The study at large found these results: The authors noted that analyses of patient blood samples could not be reproduced because of sample limitations. Immune responses induced by the vaccine were seen in approximately 93% of patients across multiple MHC alleles. Pseudoprogression seemed to be unrelated to changes in the top peripheral T cell clonotypes found by TCRB sequencing. Selection of PBMC samples for TCRB deep sequencing was based on availability.

The time point label on this specimen signifies: week 23, last vaccination. Each vaccine dose was 300 ug of a 20-mer mutant IDH1 peptide in Montanide, given subcutaneously with topical imiquimod. Newly diagnosed WHO grade 3 or 4 IDH1-mutant astrocytomas showing loss of nuclear ATRX were present in the donors. The samples were drawn from NOA16, a multicentre, single-arm, open-label phase I trial in Germany that tested a mutant IDH1 peptide vaccine in humans for the first time. The DNeasy Blood and Tissue Kit was used to extract genomic DNA from EDTA blood for TCRB sequencing. The CDR3 contains 17 residues, cysteine and phenylalanine counted. The CDR3 DNA has 51 bases and is translated from base 1. V is shortened by 7 bases, J by 6 bases, and the region joining them spans 28 bases. CDR1 SEHNR and CDR2 FQNEAQ are derived from the germline V gene (reference sequence). Library method: the immunoSEQ multiplex PCR assay. Rearranged TCR beta chain sequences were amplified with the hsTCRB Kit following the manufacturer's protocol. An Illumina MiSeq was used to sequence the TCRB libraries. Per the source publication's procedure: The kit vendor's proprietary platform handled demultiplexing, trimming and gene mapping. What TCRdb holds here is the immuneACCESS table cut down to in-frame rearrangements. Part of the clones is not present; checked against another copy, under half of the missing clones reflect an unresolved V gene, and the others are unexplained. The V and J calls and clone size come from that table; D and trimming were worked out from the DNA. Within this sample are around 9,700 clones, with about nine tenths of them counted one time only. Roughly 4.8% of the sample is taken by the ten largest.

The sequences come from PBMCs, collected from a glioma patient whose treatment included an IDH1 peptide vaccine. The rearranged chain carries TRBV7-9 and TRBJ2-7, with the D segment identity uncertain. The TCR sequence derives from a woman between 35 and 50 years old with glioma. Some clones in this sample may be carry-over from other donors' samples. The encoded CDR3 is CASTPRRLVPGRAEQYF. The nucleotide sequence reads TGTGCCAGCACACCCCGAAGACTGGTTCCCGGTAGGGCCGAGCAGTACTTC.